The clone carrying this T cell receptor (beta chain) was recorded at least ten times. Germline loops: CDR1 DFQATT, CDR2 SNEGSKA (reference sequence). This CDR3 has 14 residues. Trimming removed 5 bases from V and 4 bases from J, with 17 bases in between. The sample originates from a study of T-cell reconstitution after alpha-beta-depleted transplantation in children. For TCRbeta, the library was prepared with unique molecular identifiers. TCRdb reprocessed the PCR reads with MiXCR, giving one entry per CDR3 protein. The sample contains more than 550,000 distinct CDR3 sequences, under 12% of which appear only once.

The source material was PBMCs from the stem cell graft donor, sampled from the stem cell graft. The sequence was collected from a human donor who donated a stem cell graft to a child with acute myeloid leukemia. V and J are TRBV20-1 and TRBJ1-2; possibly TRBD1 for D (5 bases). CDR3 in amino acids: CSAGPGTLGYGYTF. CDR3 nucleotide sequence: TGCAGTGCTGGGCCCGGGACGCTTGGCTATGGCTACACCTTC.